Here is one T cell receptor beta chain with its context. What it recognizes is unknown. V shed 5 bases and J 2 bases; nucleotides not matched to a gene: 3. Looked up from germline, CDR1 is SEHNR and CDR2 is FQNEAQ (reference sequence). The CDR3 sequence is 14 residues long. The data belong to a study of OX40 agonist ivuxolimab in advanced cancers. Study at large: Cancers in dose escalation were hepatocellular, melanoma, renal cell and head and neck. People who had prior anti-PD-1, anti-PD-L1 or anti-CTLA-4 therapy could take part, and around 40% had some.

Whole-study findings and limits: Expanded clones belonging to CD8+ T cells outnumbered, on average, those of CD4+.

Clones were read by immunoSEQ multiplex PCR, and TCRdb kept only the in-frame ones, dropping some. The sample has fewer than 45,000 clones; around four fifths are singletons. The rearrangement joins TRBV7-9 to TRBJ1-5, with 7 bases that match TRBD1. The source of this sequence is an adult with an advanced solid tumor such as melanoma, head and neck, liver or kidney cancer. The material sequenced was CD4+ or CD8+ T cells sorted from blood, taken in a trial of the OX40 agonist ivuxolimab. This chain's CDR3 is CASSQGTGNQPQHF. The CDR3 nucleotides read TGTGCCAGCAGCCAAGGGACAGGCAATCAGCCCCAGCATTTT.